Listed here is a single T cell receptor (beta chain). The assay was immunoSEQ multiplex PCR, and TCRdb's table has in-frame clones only and misses some. The profile shows 71,000 or so clones, about 89% of them singletons. The data belong to a study of PD-L1 blockade in urothelial cancer. Study in general: Median blood clonality was roughly 0.078, with 80,000 to 100,000 unique TCRs.

The CDR3 has 14 amino acids. Trimming removed 4 bases from V and 4 bases from J; junction bases left unmatched: 6. Germline V gives CDR1 SGHAT, CDR2 FQNNGV. This rearrangement joins TRBV11-2 to TRBJ2-7, with 8 bases matching TRBD2. The sample in question was PBMCs, obtained around atezolizumab (anti-PD-L1) treatment. This receptor was taken from a man aged 60 to 75 with urothelial cancer. As DNA, the CDR3 is TGTGCCAGCAGCTCGGGAGGGTCTCCGTACGAGCAGTACTTC. This translates into CASSSGGSPYEQYF.